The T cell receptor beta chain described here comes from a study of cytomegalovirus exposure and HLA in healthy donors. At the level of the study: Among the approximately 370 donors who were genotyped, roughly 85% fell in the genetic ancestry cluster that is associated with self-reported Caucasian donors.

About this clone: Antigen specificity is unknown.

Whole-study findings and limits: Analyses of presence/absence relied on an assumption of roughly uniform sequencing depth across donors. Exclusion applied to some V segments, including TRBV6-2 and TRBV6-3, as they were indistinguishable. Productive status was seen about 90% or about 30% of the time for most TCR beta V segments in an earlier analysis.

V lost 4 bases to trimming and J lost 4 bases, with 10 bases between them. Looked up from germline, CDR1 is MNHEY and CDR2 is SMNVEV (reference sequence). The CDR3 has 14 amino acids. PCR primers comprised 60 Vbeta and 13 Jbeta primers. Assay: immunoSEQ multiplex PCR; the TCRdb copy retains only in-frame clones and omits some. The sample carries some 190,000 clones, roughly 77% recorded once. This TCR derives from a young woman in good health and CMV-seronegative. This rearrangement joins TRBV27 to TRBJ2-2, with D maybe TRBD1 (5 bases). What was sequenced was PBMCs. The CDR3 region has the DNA TGTGCCAGCAGTTCAGGGTTCGGCACCGGGGAGCTGTTTTTT. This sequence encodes CASSSGFGTGELFF.